The clone carrying this T cell receptor (beta chain) was detected a few times. Its antigen remains unidentified. The sample belongs to a study of T-cell reconstitution after alpha-beta-depleted transplantation in children. Points from the study as a whole: After one year, T-cell counts and TCRbeta diversity mostly came from new T cells. The study reportedly traced alpha-beta T cells about two months after transplant to several hundred expanded graft clones. The high TCRbeta diversity at day 60 in some patients came from surviving recipient T cells and thymic progenitors.

CDR3 length: 14 residues. V trimming: 6 bases; J trimming: 5 bases; junction bases outside the gene matches: 3. Germline V gene data show CDR1 as SNHLY and CDR2 as FYNNEI. Library preparation (for TCRbeta) was performed with unique molecular identifiers. One entry per CDR3 protein results from TCRdb running MiXCR on the PCR reads. The table includes roughly 790,000 distinct CDR3 sequences, about 15% detected once. This clonotype was obtained from a male patient under 18 who had a stem cell transplant for acute lymphoblastic leukemia, so the T cells may come from the graft donor. The sample was PBMCs, mostly from graft donor cells, taken 360 days after TCRalphabeta/CD19-depleted stem cell transplant. This sequence joins TRBV2 and TRBJ2-2; TRBD1 agrees at 10 bases. CDR3 nucleotides: TGTGCCAGCAGAGGACAGGGGGGGACCGGGGAGCTGTTTTTT. This translates into CASRGQGGTGELFF.